These 21 T cell receptor beta chains were sequenced from one sample in a study of blood T cell repertoires in COVID-19. The assay was immunoSEQ multiplex PCR, and TCRdb's table has in-frame clones only and misses some. In the table there are 130,000 to 150,000 clones, about 90% of which are singletons. The sample was peripheral blood. The receptors were gathered from a man aged 50 to 60 with active or convalescent COVID-19.

This chain connects TRBV2 to TRBJ2-5; 9 bases align to TRBD2. The CDR3 extends over 13 amino acids. Trimming at V came to 8 bases and at J to 5 bases, leaving 6 bases not matched to a gene. Germline CDR1 SNHLY, CDR2 FYNNEI. As DNA, the CDR3 is TGTGCCAGCTTAGCGGGAGTGGGGGAGACCCAGTACTTC. Residues: CASLAGVGETQYF.

The gene calls are TRBV6-6 and TRBJ2-7; 7 bases fit TRBD1. Germline values: CDR1 MNHNY, CDR2 SVGAGI (reference sequence). Trimming took 6 bases from V and 3 from J; bases not matched to a gene: 5. The CDR3 contains 13 residues. CDR3 coding DNA: TGTGCCAGCAGAGACAGGGTGCTCTACGAGCAGTACTTC. Translated: CASRDRVLYEQYF.

This clone was counted once. The chain links TRBV20-1 to TRBJ1-2; D unresolved. This CDR3 has 12 residues. With 3 bases removed from V and 8 bases from J, the gap between germline ends came to 13 bases. Germline V gives CDR1 DFQATT, CDR2 SNEGSKA (reference sequence). Here the CDR3 reads CSASPGFSGYTF. Written as DNA, the CDR3 is TGCAGTGCTAGTCCGGGGTTCAGCGGCTACACCTTC.

CDR3 amino acids: CATWRGRDYGYTF. CDR3 DNA sequence: TGTGCCACCTGGAGGGGCAGGGATTATGGCTACACCTTC. The chain combines TRBV27 with TRBJ1-2; D might be TRBD1 (5 bases). V was cut by 10 bases and J by 5 bases, with 17 bases left in between. The CDR3 runs 13 residues. Germline assignment: CDR1 MNHEY and CDR2 SMNVEV (reference sequence).

This chain's CDR3 is CASSLDRGIGNTIYF. CDR3 in DNA: TGTGCCAGCTCACTCGACAGGGGGATTGGAAACACCATATATTTT. V is TRBV18 and J is TRBJ1-3; TRBD1 matches 9 bases. Germline lookup yields CDR1 KGHSH and CDR2 LQKENI. Unmatched junction bases numbered 4, after V lost 4 bases and J lost 3 bases. CDR3 length: 15 amino acids.

Of note for this clone: This sample includes further DNA sequences coding for the same CDR3. The V call is TRBV28, the J call TRBJ1-3; tentative D call: TRBD1 (6 bases). The CDR3 loop spans 14 amino acids. V lost 5 bases and J lost 0, with 8 bases in between. Germline CDR1 is MDHEN and CDR2 is SYDVKM. For the CDR3, the DNA is TGTGCCAGCAGTCAGGGGCCCTCTGGAAACACCATATATTTT. This codes for CASSQGPSGNTIYF.

This chain joins TRBV5-6 and TRBJ1-1; tentative D call: TRBD1 (5 bases). Trimming took off 0 bases at V and 0 bases at J, with 6 bases between the two ends. Looked up from germline, CDR1 is SGHDT and CDR2 is YYEEEE. This CDR3 comprises 14 residues. The CDR3 is CASSLAGMNTEAFF. For the CDR3, the DNA is TGTGCCAGCAGCTTGGCAGGGATGAACACTGAAGCTTTCTTT.

V is TRBV27 and J is TRBJ2-1; 7 bases fit TRBD1. CDR1 MNHEY and CDR2 SMNVEV come from the germline V gene (reference sequence). The CDR3 length is 17 residues. Losses at the gene ends were 2 bases for V and 0 bases for J; bases not matched to a gene: 7. The chain's CDR3 is CASSLRTGNSSYNEQFF. The CDR3 DNA is TGTGCCAGCAGTTTACGGACAGGCAATAGCTCCTACAATGAGCAGTTCTTC.

This chain joins TRBV11-1 and TRBJ1-2; D is perhaps TRBD1 (5 bases). Deletions cut 4 bases from V and 8 bases from J, with 17 bases between. Germline CDR1 is SGHAT and CDR2 is FQDESV (reference sequence). The CDR3 sequence is 14 residues long. The CDR3 here is CASSSRLAGGGYTF. Here the CDR3 DNA reads TGTGCCAGCAGCTCCAGATTGGCCGGGGGGGGCTACACCTTC.

This chain links TRBV5-1 with TRBJ1-6; unclear D gene. Trimming took 4 bases from V and 0 from J, leaving 8 bases between them. The length of the CDR3 is 15 residues. Germline loops: CDR1 SGHRS, CDR2 YFSETQ. The CDR3 region is CASSRDGSYNSPLHF. The CDR3 DNA reads TGCGCCAGCAGCCGCGATGGCTCCTATAATTCACCCCTCCACTTT. Together with reference TRBV5-1 and TRBJ1-6, the CDR3 gives the full variable domain: KAGVTQTPRYLIKTRGQQVTLSCSPISGHRSVSWYQQTPGQGLQFLFEYFSETQRNKGNFPGRFSGRQFSNSRSEMNVSTLELGDSALYLCASSRDGSYNSPLHFGNGTRLTVT.

This rearrangement joins TRBV7-2 to TRBJ1-3, with 8 bases matching TRBD1. Germline V gene lookup returns CDR1 SGHTA and CDR2 FQGNSA. The length of the CDR3 is 15 residues. V was clipped by 6 bases and J by 3 bases; unmatched bases: 7. For the CDR3, the DNA is TGTGCCAGCAGGGCAGGGGGCTCAAATGGAAACACCATATATTTT. Translating it yields CASRAGGSNGNTIYF.

The chain carries TRBV2 and TRBJ1-5; 8 nucleotides agree with TRBD1. Germline V gives CDR1 SNHLY, CDR2 FYNNEI. The CDR3 length is 13 residues. Trimming at V came to 7 bases and at J to 6 bases, leaving 5 bases not matched to a gene. CDR3 bases: TGTGCCAGCATCTTCGACAGGGGTCAGCCCCAGCATTTT. Protein: CASIFDRGQPQHF.

The chain recombines TRBV11-2 with TRBJ2-1; D is possibly TRBD2 (6 bases). In germline, CDR1 is SGHAT, CDR2 FQNNGV. Trimming stripped 1 base from V and 9 bases from J, with 13 bases between. This CDR3 region has 14 residues. The CDR3: CASSLVAGRGEQFF. The CDR3 DNA sequence: TGTGCCAGCAGCTTAGTGGCGGGAAGGGGTGAGCAGTTCTTC. Supplemented by reference TRBV11-2 and TRBJ2-1, the full variable domain reads EAGVAQSPRYKIIEKRQSVAFWCNPISGHATLYWYQQILGQGPKLLIQFQNNGVVDDSQLPKDRFSAERLKGVDSTLKIQPAKLEDSAVYLCASSLVAGRGEQFFGPGTRLTVL.

The rearrangement joins TRBV6-5 to TRBJ2-3; 8 bases fit TRBD2. This CDR3 is 16 amino acids long. The ends lost 2 bases at V and 4 bases at J; junction bases unmatched: 8. The germline CDR1 and CDR2 sequences are MNHEY and SVGAGI. The DNA for the CDR3 is TGTGCCAGCAGTTACCTTCTAGCGGGCAACCCAGATACGCAGTATTTT. It yields the protein CASSYLLAGNPDTQYF.

The chain employs TRBV28 and TRBJ2-4; the match to TRBD2 covers 11 bases. Trimming removed 6 bases from V and 15 bases from J; junction bases left unmatched: 10. This CDR3 comprises 13 residues. Germline lookup yields CDR1 MDHEN and CDR2 SYDVKM. In DNA, the CDR3 is TGTGCCAGCAGCCGCCTTGGGCTAGCGGGAGGGTACTTC. Translation: CASSRLGLAGGYF.

V and J are TRBV19 and TRBJ1-4, with D possibly TRBD1 on 5 matching bases. CDR1 is LNHDA and CDR2 is SQIVND in the germline V gene (reference sequence). The CDR3 consists of 14 residues. V gave up 11 bases and J gave up 0 bases, with 13 bases separating them. The CDR3 loop reads CAVWGFATNEKLFF. In nucleotides, the CDR3 is TGTGCCGTATGGGGCTTTGCAACTAATGAAAAACTGTTTTTT.

The rearrangement joins TRBV6-5 to TRBJ2-7; 9 positions match TRBD1. This CDR3 has 15 amino acids. Germline V gene data show CDR1 as MNHEY and CDR2 as SVGAGI. With V trimmed by 5 bases and J by 4 bases, 9 bases remained unmatched. CDR3 sequence: CASSTSWTGAYEQYF. CDR3 nucleotides: TGTGCCAGCAGTACATCCTGGACAGGGGCTTACGAGCAGTACTTC.

V is TRBV28 and J is TRBJ1-5; TRBD1 agrees at 7 bases. The CDR3 runs 14 residues. Germline assignment: CDR1 MDHEN and CDR2 SYDVKM. V lost 6 bases and J lost 3; bases outside the gene matches: 5. CDR3 DNA sequence: TGTGCCAGCAGGCCAACAGGGGTCAATCAGCCCCAGCATTTT. It is translated as CASRPTGVNQPQHF.

The genes are TRBV6-5 and TRBJ1-1, with 7 bases aligning to TRBD1. J was trimmed by 0 bases and V by 2 bases; bases with no gene match: 6. The CDR3 has 16 amino acids. Germline V CDR1 and CDR2: MNHEY, SVGAGI. DNA of the CDR3: TGTGCCAGCAGTTACCGGACAGGTGGCATGAACACTGAAGCTTTCTTT. Its translation: CASSYRTGGMNTEAFF.

The chain links TRBV11-2 to TRBJ2-3; 7 bases agree with TRBD1. The ends lost 8 bases at V and 2 bases at J; junction bases unmatched: 4. There are 13 residues in the CDR3. CDR1 SGHAT and CDR2 FQNNGV come from the germline V gene. This CDR3 is CASRQGDTDTQYF. CDR3 in DNA: TGTGCCAGCCGACAGGGCGACACAGATACGCAGTATTTT.

A note on this clone: Other DNA sequences of this sample code for an identical CDR3. This chain links TRBV11-2 with TRBJ2-3, with D possibly being TRBD1 (5 bases). V lost 2 bases, J lost 4 bases, and 16 bases lay in between. Germline V gene sequence: CDR1 SGHAT, CDR2 FQNNGV. This CDR3 is 16 amino acids long. This chain's CDR3 is CASSLRLMGQPDTQYF. In DNA, the CDR3 is TGTGCCAGCAGCTTACGCCTAATGGGGCAGCCAGATACGCAGTATTTT.